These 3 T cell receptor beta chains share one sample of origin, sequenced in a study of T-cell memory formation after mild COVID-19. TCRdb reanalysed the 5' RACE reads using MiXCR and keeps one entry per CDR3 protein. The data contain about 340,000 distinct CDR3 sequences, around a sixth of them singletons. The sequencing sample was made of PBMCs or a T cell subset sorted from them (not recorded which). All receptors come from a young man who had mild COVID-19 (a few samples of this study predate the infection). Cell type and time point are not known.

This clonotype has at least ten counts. The DNA of the CDR3 is TGTGCCAGCAGCCCCAGCATAGCGGGGCGAGAGACCCAGTACTTC. This translates into CASSPSIAGRETQYF. The chain recombines TRBV7-9 with TRBJ2-5; 8 nucleotides line up with TRBD2. In germline, CDR1 is SEHNR, CDR2 FQNEAQ (reference sequence). Unmatched junction bases numbered 9, after V lost 5 bases and J lost 4 bases. CDR3 length equals 15 residues.

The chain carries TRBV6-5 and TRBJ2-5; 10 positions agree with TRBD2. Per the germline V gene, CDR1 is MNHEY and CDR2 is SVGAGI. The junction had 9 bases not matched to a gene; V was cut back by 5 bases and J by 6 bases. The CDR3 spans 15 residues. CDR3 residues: CASSRLAGRLKTQYF. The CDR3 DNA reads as TGTGCCAGCAGTCGACTAGCGGGCCGGCTGAAGACCCAGTACTTC.

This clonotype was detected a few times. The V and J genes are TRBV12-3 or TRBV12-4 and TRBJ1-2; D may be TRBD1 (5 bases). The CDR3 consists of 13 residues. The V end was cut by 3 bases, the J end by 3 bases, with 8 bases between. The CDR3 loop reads CASSLGVYYGYTF. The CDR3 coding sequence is TGTGCCAGCAGTTTGGGGGTTTACTATGGCTACACCTTC.